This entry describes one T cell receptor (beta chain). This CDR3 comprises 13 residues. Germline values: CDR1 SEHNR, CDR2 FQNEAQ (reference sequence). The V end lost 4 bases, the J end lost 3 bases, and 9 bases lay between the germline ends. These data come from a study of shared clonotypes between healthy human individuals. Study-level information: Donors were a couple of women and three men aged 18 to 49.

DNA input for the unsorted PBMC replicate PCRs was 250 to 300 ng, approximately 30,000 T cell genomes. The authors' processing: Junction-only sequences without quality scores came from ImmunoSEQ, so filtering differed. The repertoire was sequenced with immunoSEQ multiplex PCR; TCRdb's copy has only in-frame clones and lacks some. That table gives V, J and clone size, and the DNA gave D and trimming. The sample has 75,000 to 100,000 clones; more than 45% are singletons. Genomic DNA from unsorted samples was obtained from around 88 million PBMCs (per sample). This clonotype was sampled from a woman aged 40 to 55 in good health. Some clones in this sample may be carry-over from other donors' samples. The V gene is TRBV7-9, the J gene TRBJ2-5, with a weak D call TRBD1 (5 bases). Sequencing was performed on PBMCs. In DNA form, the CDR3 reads TGTGCCAGCAGCTCCCAGGGAAAAGAGACCCAGTACTTC. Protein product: CASSSQGKETQYF.